This T cell receptor (beta chain) originates from a study of Ad26.COV2.S vaccination and SARS-CoV-2 variants. Study context: Once or twice, 56 days apart, Ad26.COV2.S was delivered intramuscularly. The study, taken as a whole, reports: TCR breadth and depth analyses may have underestimated total T cell responses. A substantial breadth of spike-specific CD8+ and CD4+ T cell responses after vaccination has been reported. Vaccinees displayed broader spike-specific TCR repertoires than placebo recipients.

Per germline, CDR1 SEHNR and CDR2 FQNEAQ (reference sequence). V was cut by 5 bases and J by 3 bases, with 7 bases left in between. This CDR3 comprises 12 residues. In the case of this clone: Its antigen is not identified.

Treatment given: around 19 received Ad26.COV2.S at low or high dose, single or two shots; 5 received placebo; per-sample allocation not given. Day 63 following the first vaccine or placebo injection was when the samples were taken. This table comes from immunoSEQ multiplex PCR, and its TCRdb copy is limited to in-frame clones, with some not included. Here the sample spans approximately 350,000 clones, around 87% being singletons. The chain recombines TRBV7-9 with TRBJ1-1; D is possibly TRBD1 (5 bases). The sample in question was peripheral blood, obtained in a trial of Ad26.COV2.S vaccine versus placebo. The clonotype was recovered from a person aged 18-60 years who received the Ad26.COV2.S COVID-19 vaccine or a placebo. The CDR3 region is CASSAGHTEAFF. The DNA for the CDR3 is TGTGCCAGCAGCGCGGGACACACTGAAGCTTTCTTT. The variable domain in full, completed from reference TRBV7-9 and TRBJ1-1, reads DTGVSQNPRHKITKRGQNVTFRCDPISEHNRLYWYRQTLGQGPEFLTYFQNEAQLEKSRLLSDRFSAERPKGSFSTLEIQRTEQGDSAMYLCASSAGHTEAFFGQGTRLTVV.